One sample yielded the 14 T cell receptor beta chains listed below, sequenced in a study of monozygotic twins with inflammatory bowel disease. TCRdb reprocessed the 5' RACE reads, with one entry per CDR3 protein and no DNA. This sample's clone table lists 140,000 to 150,000 distinct CDR3 sequences. Sequencing input: blood. The receptors stem from a human donor with ulcerative colitis or Crohn's disease, or a healthy co-twin of an affected twin (not recorded which).

The chain links TRBV5-1 to TRBJ1-2; the TCRdb call, TRBD1, lacks DNA for checking. The CDR3 is 14 amino acids. Looked up from germline, CDR1 is SGHRS and CDR2 is YFSETQ. Here the CDR3 reads CASSTEGHRYGYTF.

The genes are TRBV27 and TRBJ1-5. This CDR3 is 14 amino acids long. Germline V gene data show CDR1 as MNHEY and CDR2 as SMNVEV (reference sequence). CDR3: CASSPDSPNQPQHF.

This chain joins TRBV10-3 and TRBJ2-1; lacking DNA, the TRBD2 call made by TCRdb goes unchecked. The CDR3 is 14 residues long. Germline CDR1 and CDR2: ENHRY and SYGVKD. The CDR3 is CAIMGGLAINEQFF.

The genes are TRBV29-1 and TRBJ1-5. CDR3 length: 12 amino acids. Per germline, CDR1 SQVTM and CDR2 ANQGSEA. The CDR3 spells CSVEDYNQPQHF.

The rearrangement uses TRBV7-9 and TRBJ1-1; TCRdb outputs TRBD1, but without DNA this stays unchecked. Germline CDR1 is SEHNR and CDR2 is FQNEAQ (reference sequence). The CDR3 consists of 15 residues. CDR3 loop: CASSLGTGPNTEAFF.

V usage is TRBV19 and J usage is TRBJ2-5; checking the TCRdb D call of TRBD2 is not possible without DNA. The CDR3 runs 14 residues. Germline lookup yields CDR1 LNHDA and CDR2 SQIVND (reference sequence). CDR3 residues: CASRSGRAEETQYF. Full variable domain (rest looked up from reference TRBV19 and TRBJ2-5): DGGITQSPKYLFRKEGQNVTLSCEQNLNHDAMYWYRQDPGQGLRLIYYSQIVNDFQKGDIAEGYSVSREKKESFPLTVTSAQKNPTAFYLCASRSGRAEETQYFGPGTRLLVL.

The gene calls are TRBV28 and TRBJ2-2; TCRdb proposes TRBD2, but this gene call is untestable without DNA. Germline CDR1 and CDR2: MDHEN and SYDVKM. The CDR3 is 17 residues long. CDR3 residues: CASSLGRLAGHTGELFF.

This chain's CDR3 is CASSLASGGEYEQYF. This chain joins TRBV7-2 and TRBJ2-7; the D call of TRBD2 rests on TCRdb alone, since no DNA is present to check it. From germline, CDR1 is SGHTA and CDR2 FQGNSA. There are 15 residues in the CDR3. Full variable domain (missing parts from reference TRBV7-2 and TRBJ2-7): GAGVSQSPSNKVTEKGKDVELRCDPISGHTALYWYRQSLGQGLEFLIYFQGNSAPDKSGLPSDRFSAERTGGSVSTLTIQRTQQEDSAVYLCASSLASGGEYEQYFGPGTRLTVT.

The gene calls are TRBV5-1 and TRBJ1-2. Per germline, CDR1 SGHRS and CDR2 YFSETQ. The CDR3 is made up of 14 amino acids. CDR3 sequence reads: CASSLDGSPYGYTF.

The rearrangement links TRBV20-1 to TRBJ2-3; the TCRdb D gene call, TRBD2, has no DNA to confirm it. The germline CDR1 and CDR2 sequences are DFQATT and SNEGSKA (reference sequence). This CDR3 comprises 15 residues. CDR3 sequence reads: CSAPLLAGGPDTQYF.

V usage is TRBV12-3 or TRBV12-4 and J usage is TRBJ2-5; no DNA is available, so the TRBD1 call from TCRdb remains unchecked. The CDR3 extends over 14 amino acids. The CDR3 here is CASTPFRGGETQYF.

The rearrangement uses TRBV5-1 and TRBJ2-1; TCRdb indicates TRBD1, and absent DNA this call remains unverified. The CDR3 has 16 residues. Germline V gene data show CDR1 as SGHRS and CDR2 as YFSETQ. This CDR3 is CASSFTGGDSYNEQFF.

This chain joins TRBV3-1 and TRBJ1-5; TCRdb's D gene call, TRBD1, goes unchecked for lack of DNA. CDR3 length: 13 amino acids. Germline CDR1 and CDR2: LGHDT and YNNKEL (reference sequence). This chain's CDR3 is CASSRTGETPQHF. The whole variable domain, remainder taken from reference TRBV3-1 and TRBJ1-5, is DTAVSQTPKYLVTQMGNDKSIKCEQNLGHDTMYWYKQDSKKFLKIMFSYNNKELIINETVPNRFSPKSPDKAHLNLHINSLELGDSAVYFCASSRTGETPQHFGDGTRLSIL.

This chain joins TRBV30 and TRBJ2-1; TCRdb picks TRBD2, but there is no DNA to check that call. This CDR3 comprises 15 residues. Germline assignment: CDR1 GTSNPN and CDR2 SVGIG (reference sequence). This CDR3 reads CAWSPGTSQYNEQFF.